Shown below are 5 T cell receptor beta chains from a single sample sequenced in a study of blood T cell repertoires in COVID-19. Method: immunoSEQ multiplex PCR; TCRdb's copy keeps in-frame clones and lacks some. The sample comprises roughly 110,000 clones, roughly four fifths of which are singletons, and 14% rests with the top ten. Sequenced sample: peripheral blood. The receptor set was obtained from a woman aged 55-69 years with acute or convalescent COVID-19.

The rearrangement joins TRBV5-1 to TRBJ2-1; TRBD2 might be the D (5 bases). This CDR3 region has 16 residues. Germline CDR1 SGHRS, CDR2 YFSETQ. V lost 0 bases and J lost 1, with 11 bases in between. The CDR3 loop reads CASSLALGRSYNEQFF. The CDR3 DNA is TGCGCCAGCAGCTTGGCCTTAGGGAGATCCTACAATGAGCAGTTCTTC. Full variable domain (rest looked up from reference TRBV5-1 and TRBJ2-1): KAGVTQTPRYLIKTRGQQVTLSCSPISGHRSVSWYQQTPGQGLQFLFEYFSETQRNKGNFPGRFSGRQFSNSRSEMNVSTLELGDSALYLCASSLALGRSYNEQFFGPGTRLTVL.

The rearrangement joins TRBV27 to TRBJ2-7; 14 bases are a match to TRBD2. Germline CDR1 MNHEY, CDR2 SMNVEV (reference sequence). The junction had 6 bases not matched to a gene; V was cut back by 4 bases and J by 4 bases. The CDR3 is 16 amino acids. The CDR3 here is CASSSPWTSGGYEQYF. The CDR3 region has the DNA TGTGCCAGCAGTTCACCTTGGACTAGCGGGGGGTACGAGCAGTACTTC.

The chain joins TRBV5-6 to TRBJ1-5; 8 bases are shared with TRBD1. Germline V gene lookup returns CDR1 SGHDT and CDR2 YYEEEE. With 1 base clipped from V and 7 bases from J, the junction kept 7 bases outside the gene matches. The CDR3 consists of 15 residues. In DNA form, the CDR3 reads TGTGCCAGCAGCTTGCTGGGACAGGCAGGGCAGCCCCAGCATTTT. It codes for CASSLLGQAGQPQHF.

The genes are TRBV5-6 and TRBJ1-1; TRBD1 aligns across 8 bases. This CDR3 is built from 17 residues. Germline values: CDR1 SGHDT, CDR2 YYEEEE. V lost 2 bases to trimming and J lost 1 base; unmatched junction nucleotides: 10. The CDR3 bases are TGTGCCAGCAGCTTTGTAACAGGGGGGTATTCGAACACTGAAGCTTTCTTT. Its translation is CASSFVTGGYSNTEAFF.

Here the CDR3 reads CASSEGWESGRSEQYF. In DNA, the CDR3 is TGTGCCAGCAGTGAAGGATGGGAGAGCGGGAGGAGCGAGCAGTACTTC. V and J are TRBV2 and TRBJ2-7, with 9 bases fitting TRBD2. CDR1 and CDR2 (germline): SNHLY, FYNNEI. Trimming took 1 base from V and 6 from J; bases not matched to a gene: 10. The CDR3 spans 16 residues.